These 32 T cell receptor beta chains were sequenced from one sample in a study of T cells in localized non-small cell lung cancer. TCRdb's table, derived via immunoSEQ multiplex PCR, lists solely in-frame clones and lacks some. The sample holds some 64,000 clones, roughly 90% seen once. The input for sequencing was peripheral blood, taken before any cancer treatment. These receptors were taken from a woman between 35 and 70 years old with stage I lung adenocarcinoma.

This chain connects TRBV6-1 to TRBJ1-2; 11 bases align to TRBD1. Germline lookup yields CDR1 MNHNS and CDR2 SASEGT. J was trimmed by 2 bases and V by 6 bases; bases with no gene match: 2. The CDR3 consists of 14 residues. CDR3 sequence reads: CASRRTGGNYGYTF. The CDR3 DNA sequence: TGTGCCAGCAGGAGGACAGGGGGCAACTATGGCTACACCTTC.

V and J are TRBV28 and TRBJ2-3, with 8 bases matching TRBD1. Germline assignment: CDR1 MDHEN and CDR2 SYDVKM. The CDR3 has 18 amino acids. The J segment lost 0 bases and the V segment lost 2 bases, leaving 10 bases of the junction unmatched. CDR3 in amino acids: CASSLLSAGGLSTDTQYF. For the CDR3, the DNA is TGTGCCAGCAGTTTACTGTCGGCAGGGGGCTTGAGCACAGATACGCAGTATTTT.

CDR3 nucleotide sequence: TGCGCCAGCAGCCAAGAAGGGACTAGCGTGGGAGATGAGCAGTTCTTC. It codes for CASSQEGTSVGDEQFF. This chain connects TRBV4-3 to TRBJ2-1; 10 bases are a match to TRBD2. The CDR3 spans 16 residues. With V trimmed by 0 bases and J by 8 bases, 7 bases remained unmatched. CDR1 LGHNA and CDR2 YSLEER come from the germline V gene.

The V and J genes are TRBV7-3 and TRBJ2-2; the D gene is possibly TRBD1 (6 bases). The CDR3 length is 14 residues. Germline CDR1 and CDR2: SGHTA and FQGTGA. Trimming took off 5 bases at V and 8 bases at J, with 15 bases between the two ends. CDR3 amino acids: CASSVQGITGELFF. For the CDR3, the DNA is TGTGCCAGCAGCGTCCAGGGGATTACGGGGGAGCTGTTTTTT.

The chain joins TRBV5-1 to TRBJ1-6, with 9 positions matching TRBD1. The CDR3 loop spans 16 amino acids. V lost 4 bases to trimming and J lost 5 bases; unmatched junction nucleotides: 7. The germline CDR1 and CDR2 sequences are SGHRS and YFSETQ. The CDR3 region is CASSPTGGANNSPLHF. In DNA, the CDR3 is TGCGCCAGCAGCCCCACAGGGGGCGCAAATAATTCACCCCTCCACTTT.

The V gene is TRBV5-1, the J gene TRBJ2-7; a possible D gene is TRBD2 (5 bases). Germline V gene data show CDR1 as SGHRS and CDR2 as YFSETQ. Between the trimmed V and J ends, which lost 4 bases and 5 bases, there was a span of 16 bases. The CDR3 loop spans 14 amino acids. Here the CDR3 reads CASSPVDRGHEQYF. The CDR3 DNA reads as TGCGCCAGCAGCCCTGTGGACCGCGGGCACGAGCAGTACTTC.

The chain carries TRBV12-5 and TRBJ1-6; possibly TRBD1 for D (5 bases). CDR1 is LGHNT, CDR2 FRNRAP, per germline. The ends were cut back, 0 bases at V and 7 bases at J, with 13 bases in the middle. CDR3 length equals 16 residues. The CDR3 nucleotides read TGTGCTAGTGGTTTGGTAAAGGGACCGGTGAATTCACCCCTCCACTTT. Translation gives CASGLVKGPVNSPLHF. The full variable domain, in which reference TRBV12-5 and TRBJ1-6 provide the parts outside the CDR3, is DARVTQTPRHKVTEMGQEVTMRCQPILGHNTVFWYRQTMMQGLELLAYFRNRAPLDDSGMPKDRFSAEMPDATLATLKIQPSEPRDSAVYFCASGLVKGPVNSPLHFGNGTRLTVT.

In the case of this clone: Different DNA sequences within this sample yield the same CDR3. The chain links TRBV11-2 to TRBJ2-7; D is uncertain. With 5 bases removed from V and 0 bases from J, the gap between germline ends came to 5 bases. The length of the CDR3 is 12 residues. CDR1 and CDR2 (germline): SGHAT, FQNNGV. The CDR3 here is CASSLSSYEQYF. Here the CDR3 DNA reads TGTGCCAGCAGCCTCAGCTCCTACGAGCAGTACTTC.

The genes are TRBV6-6 and TRBJ1-6; D is perhaps TRBD1 (6 bases). The length of the CDR3 is 14 residues. Between the trimmed V and J ends, which lost 6 bases and 7 bases, there was a span of 13 bases. Germline CDR1 reads MNHNY; CDR2 reads SVGAGI (reference sequence). The CDR3 is CASRWGAGNSPLHF. CDR3 nucleotide sequence: TGTGCCAGCAGATGGGGGGCGGGAAATTCACCCCTCCACTTT.

V and J are TRBV5-1 and TRBJ2-3, with 9 positions matching TRBD1. CDR1 is SGHRS and CDR2 is YFSETQ in the germline V gene. The CDR3 contains 16 residues. V shed 2 bases, J shed 0 bases, and the junction held 4 bases outside the gene matches. The DNA of the CDR3 is TGCGCCAGCAGCTTAGGACAGGGGCGAAGCACAGATACGCAGTATTTT. As protein: CASSLGQGRSTDTQYF.

The chain couples TRBV28 to TRBJ2-1, with 11 bases aligning to TRBD2. Germline loops: CDR1 MDHEN, CDR2 SYDVKM. The CDR3 totals 15 residues. With 6 bases clipped from V and 5 bases from J, the junction kept 6 bases outside the gene matches. CDR3 region: CASSPTSGGHNEQFF. For the CDR3, the DNA is TGTGCCAGCAGCCCTACTAGCGGGGGACACAATGAGCAGTTCTTC.

The CDR3 nucleotides read TGTGCCAGCAGTTCGGACAGTTTTACAGATACGCAGTATTTT. Amino acid sequence: CASSSDSFTDTQYF. J is TRBJ2-3 and V is TRBV2; D might be TRBD1 (6 bases). V lost 5 bases to trimming and J lost 3 bases, with 12 bases between them. The CDR3 loop spans 14 amino acids. CDR1 is SNHLY, CDR2 FYNNEI, per germline. Full variable domain (remainder filled in from reference TRBV2 and TRBJ2-3): EPEVTQTPSHQVTQMGQEVILRCVPISNHLYFYWYRQILGQKVEFLVSFYNNEISEKSEIFDDQFSVERPDGSNFTLKIRSTKLEDSAMYFCASSSDSFTDTQYFGPGTRLTVL.

This clone was counted once. The CDR3 bases are TGTGCCAGCAGCAATTATTGGGCCGAATTT. Its translation: CASSNYWAEF. The chain carries TRBV21-1 and TRBJ1-1; the table calls TRBD1, which could not be checked here. TRBV21-1 has pseudogene status. The CDR3 length is 10 residues.

The V gene is TRBV10-3, the J gene TRBJ2-2; 11 bases are shared with TRBD1. The CDR3 totals 16 residues. The junction had 3 bases not matched to a gene; V was cut back by 2 bases and J by 4 bases. Germline CDR1 reads ENHRY; CDR2 reads SYGVKD. The CDR3 sequence: CAISEGQGASTGELFF. The CDR3 region has the DNA TGTGCCATCAGTGAGGGACAGGGGGCGAGCACCGGGGAGCTGTTTTTT.

The V gene is TRBV9, the J gene TRBJ2-5; 7 bases map to TRBD2. Germline loops: CDR1 SGDLS, CDR2 YYNGEE. There are 16 residues in the CDR3. Trimming took 4 bases from V and 5 from J; bases not matched to a gene: 14. Written as DNA, the CDR3 is TGTGCCAGCAGCACCTACGACACCCCCGGGGGGGAGACCCAGTACTTC. This gives the protein CASSTYDTPGGETQYF.

J is TRBJ2-2 and V is TRBV7-3; D is ambiguous. The germline V gene has CDR1 SGHTA and CDR2 FQGTGA. Deletions cut 8 bases from V and 0 bases from J, with 10 bases between. The CDR3 is made up of 14 amino acids. The CDR3 region is CASGPYANTGELFF. CDR3 in DNA: TGTGCCAGCGGGCCCTACGCGAACACCGGGGAGCTGTTTTTT.

This chain links TRBV7-6 with TRBJ2-7; D may be TRBD1 (6 bases). The CDR3 has 15 amino acids. The V end was cut by 2 bases, the J end by 3 bases, with 14 bases between. The germline CDR1 and CDR2 sequences are SGHVS and FNYEAQ. CDR3 amino acids: CASSLYSDRNYEQYF. Written as DNA, the CDR3 is TGTGCCAGCAGCTTATACTCCGACAGGAACTACGAGCAGTACTTC.

The chain employs TRBV19 and TRBJ2-5; the D is unclear. Germline lookup yields CDR1 LNHDA and CDR2 SQIVND (reference sequence). This CDR3 has 15 amino acids. The V gene lost 1 base and the J gene lost 1 base, with 10 bases spanning the gap. CDR3 sequence: CASSIGWAPQETQYF. In DNA form, the CDR3 reads TGTGCCAGTAGTATAGGATGGGCACCCCAAGAGACCCAGTACTTC.

The rearrangement joins TRBV7-2 to TRBJ1-1, with 7 bases lining up with TRBD1. V gave up 7 bases and J gave up 5 bases; unmatched junction bases: 7. CDR1 is SGHTA and CDR2 is FQGNSA in the germline V gene. CDR3 length: 13 amino acids. As DNA, the CDR3 is TGTGCCAGCACCCAAAAGACAGGGACTGAAGCTTTCTTT. It is translated as CASTQKTGTEAFF. Complete variable domain (other parts from reference TRBV7-2 and TRBJ1-1): GAGVSQSPSNKVTEKGKDVELRCDPISGHTALYWYRQSLGQGLEFLIYFQGNSAPDKSGLPSDRFSAERTGGSVSTLTIQRTQQEDSAVYLCASTQKTGTEAFFGQGTRLTVV.

The rearrangement joins TRBV7-2 to TRBJ1-2; D remains ambiguous. The CDR3 length is 15 residues. With 3 bases removed from V and 3 bases from J, the gap between germline ends came to 14 bases. From germline, CDR1 is SGHTA and CDR2 FQGNSA. This chain's CDR3 is CASSLAGSDYYGYTF. The CDR3 coding sequence is TGTGCCAGCAGCTTGGCTGGCTCGGATTACTATGGCTACACCTTC.

This clone occurred once. The genes are TRBV30 and TRBJ1-2; TRBD1 is a possible D gene (6 bases). Per the germline V gene, CDR1 is GTSNPN and CDR2 is SVGIG (reference sequence). This CDR3 has 12 residues. Trimming shortened V by 7 bases and J by 4 bases, and 13 bases separated the two germline ends. The CDR3 sequence is CASGQQFYGYTF. The CDR3 nucleotides are TGTGCCTCGGGACAACAATTCTATGGCTACACCTTC.

This clone came up once. The chain recombines TRBV28 with TRBJ1-4; tentative D call: TRBD1 (5 bases). This CDR3 region has 16 residues. V was clipped by 3 bases and J by 4 bases, with 15 bases between them. Per germline, CDR1 MDHEN and CDR2 SYDVKM. CDR3 residues: CASSFGGGIGNEKLFF. The CDR3 DNA reads TGTGCCAGCAGTTTCGGGGGGGGTATTGGTAATGAAAAACTGTTTTTT.

V and J are TRBV7-3 and TRBJ2-7, with 7 bases matching TRBD1. This CDR3 is 15 amino acids long. V lost 5 bases and J lost 0; bases outside the gene matches: 7. The germline V gene encodes CDR1 SGHTA and CDR2 FQGTGA. CDR3 protein: CASSQGVGSSYEQYF. The CDR3 DNA follows: TGTGCCAGCAGCCAGGGGGTAGGAAGCTCCTACGAGCAGTACTTC. The complete variable domain, with remaining parts taken from reference TRBV7-3 and TRBJ2-7, reads GAGVSQTPSNKVTEKGKYVELRCDPISGHTALYWYRQSLGQGPEFLIYFQGTGAADDSGLPNDRFFAVRPEGSVSTLKIQRTERGDSAVYLCASSQGVGSSYEQYFGPGTRLTVT.

The count of this clone is one. This chain connects TRBV30 to TRBJ2-3; 9 bases agree with TRBD2. V lost 0 bases, J lost 6 bases, and 7 bases stayed unmatched. There are 15 residues in the CDR3. In germline, CDR1 is GTSNPN, CDR2 SVGIG (reference sequence). The CDR3, as DNA: TGTGCCTGGAGTGTATCCAGCGGGAGGAGGGATACGCAGTATTTT. This encodes CAWSVSSGRRDTQYF.

The chain combines TRBV10-3 with TRBJ1-5; D unclear. Trimming shortened V by 6 bases and J by 3 bases, and 18 bases separated the two germline ends. The CDR3 runs 16 residues. CDR1 ENHRY and CDR2 SYGVKD come from the germline V gene. The CDR3 DNA sequence: TGTGCCATCAGCCCCGGGAGGGCGACAAACAATCAGCCCCAGCATTTT. It codes for CAISPGRATNNQPQHF.

The rearrangement joins TRBV7-2 to TRBJ2-5; D possibly corresponds to TRBD1 (6 bases). The V end lost 10 bases, the J end lost 9 bases, and 21 bases lay between the germline ends. The CDR3 sequence is 13 residues long. Germline-derived CDR1 and CDR2 are SGHTA and FQGNSA. CDR3 in amino acids: CAIQPGQPQPQYF. For the CDR3, the DNA is TGTGCCATCCAACCGGGACAACCCCAACCCCAGTACTTC.

The gene calls are TRBV19 and TRBJ2-5, with D tentatively TRBD2 (6 bases). The V gene lost 4 bases and the J gene lost 5 bases, with 17 bases spanning the gap. The CDR3 contains 15 residues. Germline V gene data show CDR1 as LNHDA and CDR2 as SQIVND (reference sequence). This chain's CDR3 is CASSNPRRVGETQYF. CDR3 nucleotides: TGTGCCAGTAGTAACCCCCGGAGGGTAGGGGAGACCCAGTACTTC.

The chain employs TRBV6-6 and TRBJ1-1, with TRBD1 as a possible D gene (5 bases). The CDR3 spans 13 residues. Per germline, CDR1 MNHNY and CDR2 SVGAGI (reference sequence). Trimming stripped 11 bases from V and 3 bases from J, with 16 bases between. CDR3 residues: CARTGRAHTEAFF. CDR3 DNA: TGTGCCCGCACCGGCAGGGCGCACACTGAAGCTTTCTTT.

The chain employs TRBV9 and TRBJ1-1; D is perhaps TRBD1 (6 bases). The CDR3 is 16 residues long. Trimming left V 4 bases short and J 1 base short, with 17 bases between. Germline V gives CDR1 SGDLS, CDR2 YYNGEE. The CDR3 is CASSPRTTGPNTEAFF. CDR3 DNA: TGTGCCAGCAGCCCACGTACTACAGGGCCGAACACTGAAGCTTTCTTT.

In this sample, this clone turned up once. The chain recombines TRBV27 with TRBJ1-2, with 7 bases matching TRBD1. The germline V gene has CDR1 MNHEY and CDR2 SMNVEV (reference sequence). The CDR3 is 17 residues long. V shed 0 bases and J 8 bases; nucleotides not matched to a gene: 15. The CDR3: CASSLSFRGRGHRGYTF. DNA for the CDR3: TGTGCCAGCAGTTTATCCTTCCGAGGGAGGGGGCATCGCGGCTACACCTTC.

This chain joins TRBV19 and TRBJ2-6; D gene ambiguous. CDR3 length equals 16 residues. V lost 5 bases and J lost 0, with 11 bases in between. The germline V gene has CDR1 LNHDA and CDR2 SQIVND (reference sequence). CDR3 loop: CASSSQVGSGANVLTF. As DNA, the CDR3 is TGTGCCAGTAGTTCCCAGGTTGGCTCTGGGGCCAACGTCCTGACTTTC.

The chain employs TRBV27 and TRBJ2-6, with D tentatively TRBD1 (5 bases). The CDR3 is 15 amino acids. Trimming took 3 bases from V and 4 from J, leaving 10 bases between them. The germline gives CDR1 MNHEY, CDR2 SMNVEV (reference sequence). For the CDR3, the DNA is TGTGCCAGCAGTTTGCAGGGTAGGGGGGCCAACGTCCTGACTTTC. Protein product: CASSLQGRGANVLTF.